A single sample is the source of the 27 T cell receptor beta chains below, sequenced in a study of T cells in tuberculosis. Profiled with immunoSEQ multiplex PCR; TCRdb holds only in-frame clones, not every one. The sample has under 40,000 clones, approximately 95% seen once. Sequenced sample: PBMCs. The receptors shown here come from a donor aged 10-35 years with latent tuberculosis or without tuberculosis infection.

The chain joins TRBV9 to TRBJ2-1; unclear D gene. Trimming left V 3 bases short and J 3 bases short, with 7 bases between. The length of the CDR3 is 13 residues. CDR1 is SGDLS and CDR2 is YYNGEE in the germline V gene. The chain's CDR3 is CASSGRLYNEQFF. In DNA, the CDR3 is TGTGCCAGCAGCGGGAGACTCTACAATGAGCAGTTCTTC.

CDR3 amino acids: CASSLPDLAAFGEQFF. Here the CDR3 DNA reads TGTGCCAGCAGCTTGCCCGACCTAGCGGCGTTTGGGGAGCAGTTCTTC. The chain couples TRBV5-4 to TRBJ2-1; 7 bases are a match to TRBD2. J was trimmed by 10 bases and V by 1 base; bases with no gene match: 14. The CDR3 sequence is 16 residues long. From germline, CDR1 is SGHNT and CDR2 YYREEE (reference sequence).

V usage is TRBV15 and J usage is TRBJ2-1, with a tentative D call TRBD2 (6 bases). The germline CDR1 and CDR2 sequences are LNHNV and YYDKDF (reference sequence). The V gene lost 3 bases and the J gene lost 1 base, with 13 bases spanning the gap. CDR3 length: 16 amino acids. The CDR3 here is CATSSGTLLSYNEQFF. The CDR3 DNA reads as TGTGCCACCAGCAGCGGGACTCTCCTGTCCTACAATGAGCAGTTCTTC.

The genes are TRBV29-1 and TRBJ2-3, with a possible D match to TRBD1 (6 bases). Trimming removed 5 bases from V and 0 bases from J, with 12 bases in between. The CDR3 is 14 amino acids. Germline V gene data show CDR1 as SQVTM and CDR2 as ANQGSEA. CDR3 loop: CSVSGTTSTDTQYF. In DNA form, the CDR3 reads TGCAGCGTTAGTGGGACAACTAGCACAGATACGCAGTATTTT.

J is TRBJ2-3 and V is TRBV11-3; TRBD1 is a possible D gene (7 bases). Germline loops: CDR1 SGHNT, CDR2 YENEEA. V dropped 5 bases and J dropped 2 bases, with 11 bases sitting between them. The CDR3 consists of 14 residues. The CDR3 here is CASSAGQTTDTQYF. CDR3 DNA: TGTGCCAGCAGCGCGGGACAGACCACAGATACGCAGTATTTT.

This clone was counted between two and nine times. The V call is TRBV7-2, the J call TRBJ1-5; D unresolved. The CDR3 has 15 residues. Trimming left V 1 base short and J 4 bases short, with 11 bases between. Germline V gene sequence: CDR1 SGHTA, CDR2 FQGNSA. The CDR3 nucleotides are TGTGCCAGCAGCTTAGACGGTGTAGCAAATCAGCCCCAGCATTTT. Its protein is CASSLDGVANQPQHF.

This clone was detected once. This chain links TRBV7-9 with TRBJ1-4; 10 positions match TRBD1. Trimming took 1 base from V and 5 from J; bases not matched to a gene: 1. CDR3 length equals 15 residues. The germline V gene has CDR1 SEHNR and CDR2 FQNEAQ (reference sequence). DNA of the CDR3: TGTGCCAGCAGCTTAGGGGACAGGGGAAATGAAAAACTGTTTTTT. This sequence encodes CASSLGDRGNEKLFF.

The CDR3 spells CASSSMTGNYGYTF. The DNA for the CDR3 is TGTGCCAGTAGTTCGATGACAGGGAACTATGGCTACACCTTC. This chain uses TRBV19 with TRBJ1-2, with 7 bases fitting TRBD1. The CDR3 runs 14 residues. The J segment lost 2 bases and the V segment lost 5 bases, leaving 5 bases of the junction unmatched. CDR1 LNHDA and CDR2 SQIVND come from the germline V gene (reference sequence).

The chain recombines TRBV28 with TRBJ1-5; D unclear. The V end lost 5 bases, the J end lost 4 bases, and 21 bases lay between the germline ends. This CDR3 spans 17 amino acids. CDR1 and CDR2 (germline): MDHEN, SYDVKM. As DNA, the CDR3 is TGTGCCAGCAGTCGAAGGACGGGGAGGGTTGGGAATCAGCCCCAGCATTTT. Translated, it gives CASSRRTGRVGNQPQHF.

J is TRBJ1-1 and V is TRBV28; 8 bases match TRBD1. Germline loops: CDR1 MDHEN, CDR2 SYDVKM. The CDR3 consists of 14 residues. Germline trimming cut 1 base from V and 10 bases from J; bases unmatched to any gene: 8. In DNA, the CDR3 is TGTGCCAGCAGTTTATTCCAGGGGGCAGGAGGAGCTTTCTTT. Protein: CASSLFQGAGGAFF.

This chain connects TRBV9 to TRBJ2-7, with 8 bases that match TRBD1. The J segment lost 6 bases and the V segment lost 0 bases, leaving 8 bases of the junction unmatched. Per the germline V gene, CDR1 is SGDLS and CDR2 is YYNGEE. The CDR3 runs to 15 residues. Written as DNA, the CDR3 is TGTGCCAGCAGCGTAGGGTTTCAGGGGGCAGCCGAGCAGTACTTC. It translates to CASSVGFQGAAEQYF.

The chain combines TRBV30 with TRBJ2-1; possible D gene TRBD2, 5 bases. This CDR3 is built from 13 residues. Trimming took 0 bases from V and 9 from J, leaving 12 bases between them. Per the germline V gene, CDR1 is GTSNPN and CDR2 is SVGIG (reference sequence). Here the CDR3 reads CAWSVPQRIEQFF. The CDR3, as DNA: TGTGCCTGGAGTGTACCCCAGCGGATTGAGCAGTTCTTC. Full variable domain (missing parts from reference TRBV30 and TRBJ2-1): SQTIHQWPATLVQPVGSPLSLECTVEGTSNPNLYWYRQAAGRGLQLLFYSVGIGQISSEVPQNLSASRPQDRQFILSSKKLLLSDSGFYLCAWSVPQRIEQFFGPGTRLTVL.

This chain uses TRBV30 with TRBJ2-2, with D tentatively TRBD2 (6 bases). Germline CDR1 is GTSNPN and CDR2 is SVGIG (reference sequence). This CDR3 spans 16 amino acids. V was clipped by 3 bases and J by 1 base, with 15 bases between them. DNA for the CDR3: TGTGCCTGGAGGTGGTTGGGAGGAGGGAACACCGGGGAGCTGTTTTTT. This gives the protein CAWRWLGGGNTGELFF.

This clone showed up just once. V usage is TRBV4-3 and J usage is TRBJ2-7; D is possibly TRBD2 (5 bases). Per germline, CDR1 LGHNA and CDR2 YSLEER. This CDR3 region has 16 residues. The V gene lost 0 bases and the J gene lost 7 bases, with 19 bases spanning the gap. The CDR3 region has the DNA TGCGCCAGCAGCCAAGATCTCCGCCCGGCGAGGAGGGAGCAGTACTTC. It is translated as CASSQDLRPARREQYF.

The rearrangement links TRBV11-3 to TRBJ2-7; a possible D gene is TRBD2 (5 bases). Trimming removed 0 bases from V and 5 bases from J, with 5 bases in between. CDR1 is SGHNT and CDR2 is YENEEA in the germline V gene. This CDR3 has 12 amino acids. CDR3: CASSLDSDEQYF. The CDR3 DNA reads as TGTGCCAGCAGCTTAGATAGCGACGAGCAGTACTTC.

The chain is built from TRBV27 and TRBJ1-1; D ambiguous. CDR1 and CDR2 (germline): MNHEY, SMNVEV (reference sequence). The V end lost 3 bases, the J end lost 0 bases, and 8 bases lay between the germline ends. The CDR3 sequence is 14 residues long. In nucleotides, the CDR3 is TGTGCCAGCAGTTTGAACAGAATGAACACTGAAGCTTTCTTT. Its protein is CASSLNRMNTEAFF.

V and J are TRBV5-4 and TRBJ2-3, with D possibly being TRBD2 (6 bases). The germline V and J ends were trimmed by 2 bases and 10 bases, with 11 bases remaining between them. Per the germline V gene, CDR1 is SGHNT and CDR2 is YYREEE (reference sequence). CDR3 length equals 12 residues. CDR3 region: CASSFGSRAQYF. CDR3 nucleotides: TGTGCCAGCAGCTTCGGGAGTAGGGCGCAGTATTTT.

CDR3 in amino acids: CASSKAARAVPDTQYF. CDR3 bases: TGTGCCAGCAGCAAAGCGGCGCGCGCGGTCCCAGATACGCAGTATTTT. The V and J genes are TRBV21-1 and TRBJ2-3; the table calls TRBD2, which could not be checked here. TRBV21-1 is annotated as a pseudogene. The CDR3 length is 16 residues.

The V and J genes are TRBV10-1 and TRBJ1-5; no definite D call. This CDR3 is built from 21 residues. Trimming removed 0 bases at V and 3 bases at J, with 27 bases between. CDR1 is WNHNN, CDR2 SYGVQD, per germline (reference sequence). DNA for the CDR3: TGCGCCAGCAGTGAGTCGGAGGAGAATCCGGGAGGTAAGTCCGACAATCAGCCCCAGCATTTT. This sequence encodes CASSESEENPGGKSDNQPQHF.

The chain is built from TRBV7-2 and TRBJ1-1; D is possibly TRBD1 (5 bases). V was trimmed by 6 bases and J by 10 bases, leaving 12 bases between them. The germline V gene encodes CDR1 SGHTA and CDR2 FQGNSA. The CDR3 is made up of 11 amino acids. The CDR3 region has the DNA TGTGCCAGCAGTTCAGGGATGTCAGCTTTCTTT. Encoded protein: CASSSGMSAFF.

The rearrangement joins TRBV6-1 to TRBJ2-1, with D possibly TRBD2 on 5 matching bases. The CDR3 totals 17 residues. The germline V and J ends were trimmed by 4 bases and 1 base, with 17 bases remaining between them. CDR1 MNHNS and CDR2 SASEGT come from the germline V gene. The CDR3 DNA reads as TGTGCCAGCAGTGTTAGTCTTTGGAGCGGTTCCTACAATGAGCAGTTCTTC. It specifies CASSVSLWSGSYNEQFF.

This sequence joins TRBV28 and TRBJ2-1, with D possibly matching TRBD1 (6 bases). CDR1 and CDR2 (germline): MDHEN, SYDVKM. With 8 bases removed from V and 8 bases from J, the gap between germline ends came to 13 bases. This CDR3 is built from 12 residues. The CDR3 reads CASGVYRDEQFF. For the CDR3, the DNA is TGTGCCAGCGGGGTCTACAGGGATGAGCAGTTCTTC.

This clone was counted a single time. The V gene is TRBV6-1, the J gene TRBJ2-3; 7 bases are a match to TRBD1. Losses at the gene ends were 7 bases for V and 2 bases for J; bases not matched to a gene: 6. The CDR3 is 14 amino acids. Looked up from germline, CDR1 is MNHNS and CDR2 is SASEGT. The CDR3: CASTRDRDTDTQYF. The CDR3 DNA reads TGTGCCAGCACCCGGGACAGAGACACAGATACGCAGTATTTT.

This chain links TRBV10-3 with TRBJ2-5, with 7 bases identical to TRBD1. In germline, CDR1 is ENHRY, CDR2 SYGVKD. The V gene end was trimmed by 6 bases and the J gene end by 2 bases; junction bases not matched to a gene: 9. The CDR3 is 15 amino acids. The CDR3 protein is CAIRGSRDRQETQYF. The CDR3 DNA sequence: TGTGCCATCAGGGGGTCCCGGGACAGACAAGAGACCCAGTACTTC.

This chain links TRBV10-1 with TRBJ2-1; the match to TRBD2 covers 9 bases. The junction had 12 bases not matched to a gene; V was cut back by 4 bases and J by 2 bases. CDR3 size: 18 residues. Germline CDR1 is WNHNN and CDR2 is SYGVQD (reference sequence). The DNA for the CDR3 is TGCGCCAGCAGTGCTCGGCGGGGGTTAGCGGGAGCCTACAATGAGCAGTTCTTC. Translating it yields CASSARRGLAGAYNEQFF.

This chain joins TRBV28 and TRBJ1-5; no definite D call. V was shortened by 2 bases and J by 1 base, with 9 bases between the two germline ends. Germline CDR1 and CDR2: MDHEN and SYDVKM. CDR3 size: 15 residues. This CDR3 reads CASSLTGESNQPQHF. As DNA, the CDR3 is TGTGCCAGCAGTTTAACCGGGGAGAGCAATCAGCCCCAGCATTTT. The entire variable domain, with the rest obtained from reference TRBV28 and TRBJ1-5, is as follows: DVKVTQSSRYLVKRTGEKVFLECVQDMDHENMFWYRQDPGLGLRLIYFSYDVKMKEKGDIPEGYSVSREKKERFSLILESASTNQTSMYLCASSLTGESNQPQHFGDGTRLSIL.

The chain couples TRBV7-9 to TRBJ2-7; 8 bases match TRBD1. Trimming took 5 bases from V and 3 from J; bases not matched to a gene: 3. Germline lookup yields CDR1 SEHNR and CDR2 FQNEAQ (reference sequence). The CDR3 is made up of 13 amino acids. CDR3 DNA: TGTGCCAGCAGCGTAACAGGGGGCTACGAGCAGTACTTC. It codes for CASSVTGGYEQYF.